This T cell receptor beta chain originates from a study of blood T cell repertoires in COVID-19. Original analysis: Estimates of nucleated cell counts were drawn from the amplification of reference gene primers. TCRdb keeps only in-frame clones here, not all; method: immunoSEQ multiplex PCR. Clone size and the V and J calls come from that table; the DNA yielded D and trimming. The data contain roughly 230,000 clones, about four fifths of them singletons. Study members were between about 18 and 100 years old and lived in 20 to 30 US regions. The CDR3 spans 15 residues. V lost 4 bases and J 0 bases, leaving 10 bases between the germline ends. Looked up from germline, CDR1 is SGHAT and CDR2 is FQNNGV. This clone was seen a few times.

The genes are TRBV11-2 and TRBJ2-1; D not certain. This receptor was obtained from a woman aged 55-70 years who had recovered from COVID-19. Sequencing was done on a sample of PBMCs or T cells enriched from blood (not recorded which). CDR3 amino acids: CASSSPTSSYNEQFF. The CDR3 bases are TGTGCCAGCAGCTCCCCTACGAGCTCCTACAATGAGCAGTTCTTC.